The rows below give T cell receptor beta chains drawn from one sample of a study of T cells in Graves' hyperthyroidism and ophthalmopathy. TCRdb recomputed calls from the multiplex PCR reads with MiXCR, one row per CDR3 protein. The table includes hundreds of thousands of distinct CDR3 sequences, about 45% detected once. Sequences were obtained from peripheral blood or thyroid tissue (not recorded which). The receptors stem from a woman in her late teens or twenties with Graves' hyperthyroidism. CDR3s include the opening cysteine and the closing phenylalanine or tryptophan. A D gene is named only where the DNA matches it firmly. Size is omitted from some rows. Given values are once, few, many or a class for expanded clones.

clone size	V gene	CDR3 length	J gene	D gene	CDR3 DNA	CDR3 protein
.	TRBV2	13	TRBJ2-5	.	TGTGCCAGCAGTGAAGAGGGGACAAAGACCCAGTACTTC	CASSEEGTKTQYF
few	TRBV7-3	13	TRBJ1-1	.	TGTGCCAGCAGCCAAGTGAGTAGCCCTGAAGCTTTCTTT	CASSQVSSPEAFF
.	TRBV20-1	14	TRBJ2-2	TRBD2	TGCAGTGCTAGACTAGCGGGAGGACCCGGGGAGCTGTTTTTT	CSARLAGGPGELFF
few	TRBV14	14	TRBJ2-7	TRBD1	TGTGCCAGCAGCCAGGCTGGGACAGACTACGAGCAGTACTTC	CASSQAGTDYEQYF
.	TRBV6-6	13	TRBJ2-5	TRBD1	TGTGCCATCCGAGACAGGGTGAGAGAGACCCAGTACTTC	CAIRDRVRETQYF
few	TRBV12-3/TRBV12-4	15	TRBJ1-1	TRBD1	TGTGCCAGCAGACCCTCAGACAGGGCAAACACTGAAGCTTTCTTT	CASRPSDRANTEAFF
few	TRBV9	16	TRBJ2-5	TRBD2	TGTGCCAGCAGCGGCGGACTAGCGGGAGAGGGAAAGACCCAGTACTTC	CASSGGLAGEGKTQYF
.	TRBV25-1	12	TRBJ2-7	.	TGTGCCAGCAGTTTTCAAAACTACGAGCAGTACTTC	CASSFQNYEQYF
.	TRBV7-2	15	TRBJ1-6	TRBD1	TGTGTCAGCAGCCCAAGGACAGGGGAGGGTTCACCCCTCCACTTT	CVSSPRTGEGSPLHF
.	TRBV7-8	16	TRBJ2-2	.	TGTGCCAGCAGCTTAGCCGAGGGATCTAACACCGGGGAGCTGTTTTTT	CASSLAEGSNTGELFF
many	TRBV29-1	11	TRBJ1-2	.	TGCAGCGTCCTCCGGGAGTATGGCTACACCTTC	CSVLREYGYTF
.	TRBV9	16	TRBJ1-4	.	TGTGCCAGCAGCGTAGGCTCCCATCGACAGACTGAAAAACTGTTTTTT	CASSVGSHRQTEKLFF
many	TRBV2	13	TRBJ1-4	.	TGTGCCAGCACAGGGTTCGCTAATGAAAAACTGTTTTTT	CASTGFANEKLFF
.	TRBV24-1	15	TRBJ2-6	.	TGTGCCAGCAGTGAATGGGGCACTGGGGCCAACGTCCTGACTTTC	CASSEWGTGANVLTF
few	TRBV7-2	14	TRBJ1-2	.	TGTGCCAGCAGCTTAGCGGTCGGGCCCTCTGGCTACACCTTC	CASSLAVGPSGYTF
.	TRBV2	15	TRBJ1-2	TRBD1	TGTGCCAGCAGCTCGGGACAGGGGGTCGACTATGGCTACACCTTC	CASSSGQGVDYGYTF
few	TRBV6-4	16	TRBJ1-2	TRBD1	TGTGCCAGCAGTGAAGTGGGACAGGGAGCGACCTATGGCTACACCTTC	CASSEVGQGATYGYTF
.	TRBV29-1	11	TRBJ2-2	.	TGCAGCGTTGCCGAGACAGGGGAGCTGTTTTTT	CSVAETGELFF
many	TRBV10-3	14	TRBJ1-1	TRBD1	TGTGCCGCCGTGACAGGGTACGGCGACACTGAAGCTTTCTTT	CAAVTGYGDTEAFF
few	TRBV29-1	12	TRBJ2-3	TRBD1	TGCAGCGTGACAGGGCGAGGAGATACGCAGTATTTT	CSVTGRGDTQYF
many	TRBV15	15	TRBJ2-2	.	TGTGCCACCAGCAGGGGGCCACCGAACACCGGGGAGCTGTTTTTT	CATSRGPPNTGELFF
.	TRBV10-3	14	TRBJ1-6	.	TGTGCCATCAGTGCGGGATTCCCTAATTCACCCCTCCACTTT	CAISAGFPNSPLHF
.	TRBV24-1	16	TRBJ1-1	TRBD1	TGTGCCACCAGTGATGTATACAGGACAGGCCACACTGAAGCTTTCTTT	CATSDVYRTGHTEAFF
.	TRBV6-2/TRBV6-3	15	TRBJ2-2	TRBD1	TGTGCCAGCAGTTACGGGACAGGGGCGACCGGGGAGCTGTTTTTT	CASSYGTGATGELFF
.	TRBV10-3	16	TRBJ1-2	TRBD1	TGTGCCATCAGCAGCTTGGGGACAGGACGGGATGATGGCTACACCTTC	CAISSLGTGRDDGYTF
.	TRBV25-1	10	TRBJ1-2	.	TGTGCCGGTACAGGGAACGGCTACACCTTC	CAGTGNGYTF
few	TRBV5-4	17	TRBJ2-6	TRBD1	TGTGCCAGCAGCTTCCGGGACAGGTTCTCTGGGGCCAACGTCCTGACTTTC	CASSFRDRFSGANVLTF
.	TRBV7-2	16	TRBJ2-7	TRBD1	TGTGCCAGCAGCTCCCGCCTAGCATCCAGGGGGTACGAGCAGTACTTC	CASSSRLASRGYEQYF
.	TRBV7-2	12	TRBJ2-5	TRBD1	TGTGCCAGCAGCTTAGTAGGGACAGACCAGTACTTC	CASSLVGTDQYF
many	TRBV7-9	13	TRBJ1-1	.	TGTGCCAGCAGCCTTCAGGGGAGGGCTGAAGCTTTCTTT	CASSLQGRAEAFF
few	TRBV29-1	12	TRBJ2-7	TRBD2	TGCAGCGTTGAAGGTAGGGAGGGCGAGCAGTACTTC	CSVEGREGEQYF
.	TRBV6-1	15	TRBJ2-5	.	TGTGCCAGCAGTGAACGGTGGGGTCCCCAAGAGACCCAGTACTTC	CASSERWGPQETQYF
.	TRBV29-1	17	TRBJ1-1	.	TGCAACGTCCAAGGTCAATTACCGGGACGCCGGAACACTGAAGCTTTCTTT	CNVQGQLPGRRNTEAFF
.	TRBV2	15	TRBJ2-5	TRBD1	TGTGCCAGCAGTCTGGGACAGGGGGCTTGGGAGACCCAGTACTTC	CASSLGQGAWETQYF
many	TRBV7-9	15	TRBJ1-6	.	TGTGCCAGCAGCTTAGAAGGGCAGGGTAATTCACCCCTCCACTTT	CASSLEGQGNSPLHF
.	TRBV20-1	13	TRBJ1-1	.	TGCAGTGCTAGCCCCAGGGTTCACACTGAAGCTTTCTTT	CSASPRVHTEAFF
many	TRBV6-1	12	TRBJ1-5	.	TGTGCCAGCAGCAGGGATGGCCAGCCCCAGCATTTT	CASSRDGQPQHF
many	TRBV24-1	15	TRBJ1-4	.	TGTGCCACCAGACCCAGACAGGAGAAATATGAAAAACTGTTTTTT	CATRPRQEKYEKLFF
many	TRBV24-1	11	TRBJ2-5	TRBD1	TGTGCCGCAGGGGGCGGAGAGACCCAGTACTTC	CAAGGGETQYF
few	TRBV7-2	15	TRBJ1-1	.	TGTGCCAGCAGCGCTAGCCCCTCCACGGACACTGAAGCTTTCTTT	CASSASPSTDTEAFF
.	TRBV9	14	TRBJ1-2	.	TGTGCCAGCAGCGCCCGGGCCTCCAGCGGGGGCTACACCTTC	CASSARASSGGYTF
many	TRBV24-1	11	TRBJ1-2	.	TGTGCCACCAGTGATTTAAGAGACTACACCTTC	CATSDLRDYTF
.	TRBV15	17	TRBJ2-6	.	TGTGCCACCGTGGGCAGAGATGGGCGTAGTGGGGCCAACGTCCTGACTTTC	CATVGRDGRSGANVLTF
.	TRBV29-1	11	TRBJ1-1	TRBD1	TGCAGCGTTGTCAGGGGGGTAGACGCTTTCTTT	CSVVRGVDAFF
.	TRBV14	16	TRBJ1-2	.	TGTGCCAGCAGCCTAACTCCCGGGACCATAAGCTATGGCTACACCTTC	CASSLTPGTISYGYTF
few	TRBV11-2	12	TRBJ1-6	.	TGTGCCAGCAGCCAAGAAGGGTCACCCCTCCACTTT	CASSQEGSPLHF
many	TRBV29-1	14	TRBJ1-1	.	TGCAGCGTTGAAGAGTATACAGTGAACACTGAAGCTTTCTTT	CSVEEYTVNTEAFF
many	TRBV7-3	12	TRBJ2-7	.	TGTGCCAGCAGCTTATACCAAGGCGCGCAGTACTTC	CASSLYQGAQYF
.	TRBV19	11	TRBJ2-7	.	TGTGCCAGTAGTATGGATTGGGAGCAGTACTTC	CASSMDWEQYF
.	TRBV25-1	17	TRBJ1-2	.	TGTGCCAGCAGTGAAAAAGGGGGTACAGGTGTCCCGAATGGCTACACCTTC	CASSEKGGTGVPNGYTF